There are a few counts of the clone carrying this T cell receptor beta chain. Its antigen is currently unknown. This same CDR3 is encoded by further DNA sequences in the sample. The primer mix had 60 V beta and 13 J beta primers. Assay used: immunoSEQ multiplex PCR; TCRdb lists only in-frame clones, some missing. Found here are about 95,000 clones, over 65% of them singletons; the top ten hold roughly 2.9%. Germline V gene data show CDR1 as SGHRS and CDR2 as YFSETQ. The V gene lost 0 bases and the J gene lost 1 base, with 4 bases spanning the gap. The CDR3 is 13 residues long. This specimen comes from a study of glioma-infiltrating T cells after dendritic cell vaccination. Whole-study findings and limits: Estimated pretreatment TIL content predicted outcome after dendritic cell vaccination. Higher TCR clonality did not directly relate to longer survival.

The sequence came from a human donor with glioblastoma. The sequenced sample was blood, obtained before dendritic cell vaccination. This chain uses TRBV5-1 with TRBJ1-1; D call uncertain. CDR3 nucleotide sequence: TGCGCCAGCAGCTTGGCCGGGAACACTGAAGCTTTCTTT. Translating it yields CASSLAGNTEAFF.